These T cell receptor beta chains were read from a single sample in a study of cytomegalovirus exposure and HLA in healthy donors. TCRdb keeps only in-frame clones here, not all; method: immunoSEQ multiplex PCR. The sample shows roughly 60,000 clones, roughly 91% of them seen only once. Sequencing used PBMCs. Receptors were obtained from a young woman in good health and CMV-seronegative. Each CDR3 is given with its conserved first and last residue. D genes are given only for firm matches. The size field is filled for only some rows; it gives once, few, many or a size class.

-,16,TRBJ2-3,TRBV5-3,-,CARSLVVSRSTDTQYF,TGTGCCAGAAGCTTGGTCGTTAGCCGTAGCACAGATACGCAGTATTTT
TRBD1,13,TRBJ2-4,TRBV2,-,CASSGQGGHIQYF,TGTGCCAGCAGTGGACAGGGGGGTCACATTCAGTACTTC
TRBD2,18,TRBJ2-3,TRBV9,once,CASSSILGLAGGTDTQYF,TGTGCCAGCAGCTCCATTCTGGGACTAGCGGGGGGGACAGATACGCAGTATTTT
TRBD1,14,TRBJ2-1,TRBV28,-,CASSLEQGADEQFF,TGTGCCAGCAGTTTAGAGCAGGGGGCCGATGAGCAGTTCTTC
-,14,TRBJ1-5,TRBV9,-,CASSVGGVNQPQHF,TGTGCCAGCAGCGTCGGGGGAGTCAATCAGCCCCAGCATTTT
TRBD2,15,TRBJ2-3,TRBV27,-,CASSLAGGFTDTQYF,TGTGCCAGCAGTCTGGCGGGAGGGTTCACAGATACGCAGTATTTT
TRBD2,15,TRBJ2-1,TRBV4-1,-,CASSPGLAGINEQFF,TGCGCCAGCAGCCCGGGACTAGCGGGTATAAATGAGCAGTTCTTC
TRBD1,16,TRBJ1-5,TRBV18,-,CASSPGQGNLNQPQHF,TGTGCCAGCTCACCAGGACAGGGTAATTTAAATCAGCCCCAGCATTTT
TRBD1,15,TRBJ1-1,TRBV27,once,CASSLRLPGGAEAFF,TGTGCCAGCAGTTTGCGACTCCCAGGGGGAGCTGAAGCTTTCTTT
TRBD2,12,TRBJ2-1,TRBV5-6,-,CASSLADNEQFF,TGTGCCAGCAGCCTAGCGGACAATGAGCAGTTCTTC
-,12,TRBJ2-7,TRBV6-1,once,CASSPLTYEQYF,TGTGCCAGTAGTCCCTTAACCTACGAGCAGTACTTC
-,13,TRBJ1-2,TRBV11-2,-,CASSLDVGGGYTF,TGTGCCAGCAGCTTAGATGTCGGTGGTGGCTACACCTTC
TRBD2,17,TRBJ2-3,TRBV27,-,CASSFFWSSGGTDTQYF,TGTGCCAGCAGTTTTTTCTGGTCTAGCGGGGGCACAGATACGCAGTATTTT
TRBD1,16,TRBJ2-3,TRBV7-6,-,CASSFSLGQDTDTQYF,TGTGCCAGCAGCTTTTCGTTGGGACAGGACACAGATACGCAGTATTTT